These 2 T cell receptor beta chains originate from one sample sequenced in a study of T cells in Graves' hyperthyroidism and ophthalmopathy. It was RNA transcripts that yielded the amplified TCR beta CDR3 regions. When the TCR CDR3 underwent first-round RT-PCR, the HTBI primer set was used. One entry per CDR3 protein results from TCRdb running MiXCR on the multiplex PCR reads. This table holds under 400,000 distinct CDR3 sequences, over 10% found once. Sequenced: blood. These receptors were taken from a woman younger than 35 with Graves' hyperthyroidism.

The chain combines TRBV9 with TRBJ2-7; D gene unclear. Trimming pared 5 bases from V and 2 bases from J, leaving 11 bases between. CDR3 length: 13 amino acids. Germline CDR1 and CDR2: SGDLS and YYNGEE. The CDR3 DNA sequence: TGTGCCAGCAGTGACCGATTTACCTACGAGCAGTACTTC. This encodes CASSDRFTYEQYF.

Note on this clonotype: Being one base from a much bigger clone, this may be a read error. The J gene is TRBJ1-2, the V gene TRBV28, with a possible D match to TRBD1 (5 bases). Per the germline V gene, CDR1 is MDHEN and CDR2 is SYDVKM. The CDR3 extends over 13 amino acids. The CDR3, as DNA: TGTGCCAGCAGTTCCTCACAGGTTGCCGGCTACGCCTTC. Translating gives CASSSSQVAGYAF.